This T cell receptor beta chain came from a study of long-term antiretroviral therapy in people with HIV. Study findings and constraints: Patients on ART gained diversity, which nonetheless stayed below transplant donor controls.

With survey level as its setting, the immunoSEQ assay was v3.0. This table comes from immunoSEQ multiplex PCR, and its TCRdb copy is limited to in-frame clones, with some not included. The sample contains over 15,000 clones, approximately 80% of which appear only once. On this clone itself: Its cognate antigen is unknown.

Germline-derived CDR1 and CDR2 are SQVTM and ANQGSEA. The CDR3 totals 16 residues. The V gene lost 0 bases and the J gene lost 1 base, with 15 bases spanning the gap. Sampling of each donor yielded at least one pre-ART PBMC sample and at least two post-ART PBMC samples. This receptor was taken from a man aged 18 to 29 with HIV. Specimen: unsorted PBMCs, collected 0.1 years before starting antiretroviral therapy. The rearrangement links TRBV29-1 to TRBJ1-1, with a tentative D call TRBD1 (5 bases). The CDR3 nucleotides read TGCAGCGTTGAAGATCTTCAGCGGGGCACGAACACTGAAGCTTTCTTT. Residues: CSVEDLQRGTNTEAFF.